Reported below is one TCR beta chain. This sample is drawn from a study of blood T cell repertoires in COVID-19. Study background: Material from acute and convalescent COVID-19 was sourced from the United States, Italy and Spain. Sample material is recorded as cDNA or gDNA derived from T cells, B-cell-depleted T cells, or PBMCs.

The CDR3 sequence is 15 residues long. Germline V gene sequence: CDR1 MGHRA, CDR2 YSYEKL. The V segment lost 3 bases and the J segment 4 bases; nucleotides outside the gene matches: 7. Authors' processing steps: By means of reference gene primer amplification, nucleated cell counts were estimated. Profiled with immunoSEQ multiplex PCR; TCRdb holds only in-frame clones, not every one. For V, J and clone size, that table is used; D and trimming come from the DNA. The sample yields about 260,000 clones, less than 90% seen once. This chain connects TRBV4-1 to TRBJ2-3; 7 bases map to TRBD1. This TCR came from a woman in her thirties or forties who had recovered from COVID-19. The sequenced sample consisted of peripheral blood. The CDR3: CASSHELDRADTQYF. The CDR3 region has the DNA TGCGCCAGCAGCCACGAACTCGACAGGGCAGATACGCAGTATTTT.